This T cell receptor (beta chain) was recovered during a study of T cells in localized non-small cell lung cancer. The study, taken as a whole, reports: Investigators sequenced only a single tumor region, leaving heterogeneity possible. Increased T cell density in blood showed an association with longer overall survival. Across samples, adjacent lung featured a median around 57 of the top 100 tumor clones. Uninvolved neighboring lung showed the greatest T cell clonality, exceeding tumor.

Concerning this clone: Its cognate antigen is unknown.

Clones were read by immunoSEQ multiplex PCR, and TCRdb kept only the in-frame ones, dropping some. This table has 70,000 to 80,000 clones, 88% appearing once. Trimming took off 3 bases at V and 7 bases at J, with 13 bases between the two ends. The CDR3 consists of 14 residues. Germline loops: CDR1 WNHNN, CDR2 SYGVQD (reference sequence). The TCR was taken from a woman aged 35-75 years with stage I squamous cell lung carcinoma. The sequencing here drew on peripheral blood, taken before any cancer treatment. The V and J genes are TRBV10-1 and TRBJ2-1; D assignment may be TRBD1 or TRBD2 (6 bases each). CDR3 coding DNA: TGCGCCAGCAGTGATAACGGGGGCCCGAATGAGCAGTTCTTC. This translates into CASSDNGGPNEQFF.